This passage covers 10 T cell receptor beta chains from one sample sequenced in a study of cytomegalovirus exposure and HLA in healthy donors. The study ran its PCR with 60 Vbeta and 13 Jbeta primers. The method was immunoSEQ multiplex PCR; TCRdb's version includes in-frame clones alone and lacks a portion of them. The repertoire holds 70,000 or so clones, 65% to 75% seen once, with around 10% in the top ten. Specimen: PBMCs. Receptors were obtained from a woman aged 55-75 years in good health and CMV-seropositive.

The chain joins TRBV5-6 to TRBJ2-5; a weak D match, TRBD1 (5 bases). V lost 2 bases and J 3 bases, leaving 8 bases between the germline ends. This CDR3 is 13 amino acids long. Germline CDR1 reads SGHDT; CDR2 reads YYEEEE. The CDR3 coding sequence is TGTGCCAGCAGCTTTCCCAGGGAAGAGACCCAGTACTTC. This encodes CASSFPREETQYF.

J is TRBJ2-5 and V is TRBV29-1, with D tentatively TRBD2 (6 bases). The V gene's germline CDR1 is SQVTM and CDR2 ANQGSEA. The CDR3 runs 15 residues. V was clipped by 6 bases and J by 7 bases, with 24 bases between them. Here the CDR3 DNA reads TGCAGCGTGGAGGGCAGAGAGGGTGATTTTGGGACCCAGTACTTC. Amino acids: CSVEGREGDFGTQYF.

The chain has TRBV6-1 and TRBJ1-2, with D tentatively TRBD1 (5 bases). The CDR3 length is 14 residues. Germline CDR1 is MNHNS and CDR2 is SASEGT. Trimming took 6 bases from V and 8 from J, leaving 19 bases between them. The CDR3 nucleotides are TGTGCCAGCAGCAGAGGGGACTACCTTACCGGCTACACCTTC. Encoded protein: CASSRGDYLTGYTF.

V is TRBV18 and J is TRBJ1-1; 9 bases map to TRBD1. Germline V gene lookup returns CDR1 KGHSH and CDR2 LQKENI. The length of the CDR3 is 17 residues. Trimming at V came to 3 bases and at J to 0 bases, leaving 8 bases not matched to a gene. In DNA form, the CDR3 reads TGTGCCAGCTCACCTCAAATACAGGGGGCAATGAACACTGAAGCTTTCTTT. Residues: CASSPQIQGAMNTEAFF. The full variable domain, with the rest looked up from reference TRBV18 and TRBJ1-1, is NAGVMQNPRHLVRRRGQEARLRCSPMKGHSHVYWYRQLPEEGLKFMVYLQKENIIDESGMPKERFSAEFPKEGPSILRIQQVVRGDSAAYFCASSPQIQGAMNTEAFFGQGTRLTVV.

The V gene is TRBV7-2, the J gene TRBJ1-1, with unresolved D. Trimming took 6 bases from V and 6 from J, leaving 20 bases between them. The germline CDR1 and CDR2 sequences are SGHTA and FQGNSA. The CDR3 spans 15 residues. The CDR3 region has the DNA TGTGCCAGCAGACTTGTCCGGGGAAAGGAGGCTGAAGCTTTCTTT. Amino acid sequence: CASRLVRGKEAEAFF.

The rearrangement uses TRBV19 and TRBJ1-4, with D possibly TRBD1 on 5 matching bases. V was clipped by 5 bases and J by 7 bases, with 11 bases between them. The germline gives CDR1 LNHDA, CDR2 SQIVND (reference sequence). This CDR3 spans 13 amino acids. CDR3 bases: TGTGCCAGTAGTGACAGTGGAAGTGAAAAACTGTTTTTT. Its protein product is CASSDSGSEKLFF.

The chain links TRBV7-9 to TRBJ2-1; TRBD2 matches 11 bases. The CDR3 is 17 amino acids. J was trimmed by 5 bases and V by 2 bases; bases with no gene match: 8. Germline lookup yields CDR1 SEHNR and CDR2 FQNEAQ (reference sequence). The CDR3 DNA sequence: TGTGCCAGCAGCTTACTTCCAGGGACTAGCGGTAACAATGAGCAGTTCTTC. Encoded protein: CASSLLPGTSGNNEQFF.

This chain links TRBV27 with TRBJ1-2, with TRBD1 identical over 8 bases. V lost 2 bases and J lost 2; bases outside the gene matches: 1. Germline values: CDR1 MNHEY, CDR2 SMNVEV (reference sequence). The CDR3 is 14 residues long. In nucleotides, the CDR3 is TGTGCCAGCAGTTTAAACAGGGGGAACTATGGCTACACCTTC. This sequence encodes CASSLNRGNYGYTF.

The chain is built from TRBV11-2 and TRBJ2-7; 12 bases are a match to TRBD2. Trimming cost V 3 bases and J 6 bases; bases outside gene matches: 9. The V gene's germline CDR1 is SGHAT and CDR2 FQNNGV. The CDR3 sequence is 16 residues long. CDR3 amino acids: CASSFKGGLAGGEQYF. The CDR3 DNA reads as TGTGCCAGCAGCTTTAAGGGGGGACTAGCGGGCGGCGAGCAGTACTTC.

In regard to this clone: The same CDR3 is also encoded by other DNA sequences in this sample. This rearrangement joins TRBV29-1 to TRBJ1-5; D unclear. V was pared by 4 bases and J by 1 base, with 8 bases between. The CDR3 has 13 residues. Germline V gives CDR1 SQVTM, CDR2 ANQGSEA. CDR3 sequence (DNA): TGCAGCGTTGGCCCGGGGAGCAATCAGCCCCAGCATTTT. This codes for CSVGPGSNQPQHF.